A selection of T cell receptor beta chains follows, all from one sample in a study of blood T cell repertoires in COVID-19. Using immunoSEQ multiplex PCR, the repertoire was profiled, and TCRdb retains in-frame clones only, with some absent. The sample contains 150,000 to 200,000 clones, 85% of which appear only once. The specimen sequenced was peripheral blood. The receptors here all came from a human donor with acute or convalescent COVID-19. The donor label of this sample is uncertain. The CDR3 runs from the conserved cysteine through the conserved F or W. D genes are given only for firm matches. A clone size is listed for some rows: how often the clone was seen (once, few, many), or a class if it is expanded.

D gene: .
J gene: TRBJ2-7
V gene: TRBV3-1/TRBV3-2
CDR3 length: 16
clone size: .
CDR3 protein: CASSQETRTSLSEQYF
CDR3 DNA: TGTGCCAGCAGCCAAGAAACGAGGACAAGCCTTTCTGAGCAGTACTTC

D gene: TRBD1
J gene: TRBJ1-2
V gene: TRBV7-6
CDR3 length: 14
clone size: once
CDR3 protein: CASSPWDRTHGYTF
CDR3 DNA: TGTGCCAGCAGCCCGTGGGACAGAACTCATGGCTACACCTTC

D gene: TRBD1
J gene: TRBJ1-4
V gene: TRBV15
CDR3 length: 14
clone size: .
CDR3 protein: CATSTGQAGEKLFF
CDR3 DNA: TGTGCCACCAGCACTGGACAGGCAGGGGAAAAACTGTTTTTT

D gene: TRBD2
J gene: TRBJ2-7
V gene: TRBV7-2
CDR3 length: 13
clone size: .
CDR3 protein: CASSLSRGGEQYF
CDR3 DNA: TGTGCCAGCAGCTTATCTCGGGGGGGCGAGCAGTACTTC

D gene: TRBD1
J gene: TRBJ2-1
V gene: TRBV6-5
CDR3 length: 14
clone size: .
CDR3 protein: CASSIDRGYNEQFF
CDR3 DNA: TGTGCCAGCAGTATCGACAGGGGCTACAATGAGCAGTTCTTC

D gene: .
J gene: TRBJ2-7
V gene: TRBV5-1
CDR3 length: 15
clone size: few
CDR3 protein: CASSPSLRSPYEQYF
CDR3 DNA: TGCGCCAGCAGCCCAAGCCTTCGGTCGCCCTACGAGCAGTACTTC

D gene: .
J gene: TRBJ2-1
V gene: TRBV7-9
CDR3 length: 15
clone size: .
CDR3 protein: CASSFSYRVGNEQFF
CDR3 DNA: TGTGCCAGCAGCTTTTCATACAGGGTCGGCAATGAGCAGTTCTTC

D gene: TRBD1
J gene: TRBJ2-3
V gene: TRBV2
CDR3 length: 14
clone size: .
CDR3 protein: CASSADRATDTQYF
CDR3 DNA: TGTGCCAGCAGTGCAGACAGGGCGACAGATACGCAGTATTTT

D gene: .
J gene: TRBJ2-7
V gene: TRBV3-1/TRBV3-2
CDR3 length: 11
clone size: .
CDR3 protein: CASSLGFEQYF
CDR3 DNA: TGTGCCAGCAGTCTAGGTTTCGAGCAGTACTTC

D gene: .
J gene: TRBJ2-1
V gene: TRBV6-5
CDR3 length: 14
clone size: .
CDR3 protein: CASSYRGIYNEQFF
CDR3 DNA: TGTGCCAGCAGTTACCGCGGGATCTACAATGAGCAGTTCTTC

D gene: .
J gene: TRBJ1-2
V gene: TRBV10-3
CDR3 length: 16
clone size: few
CDR3 protein: CAISGMRTDSNYGYTF
CDR3 DNA: TGTGCCATCAGTGGAATGCGGACGGACTCTAACTATGGCTACACCTTC

D gene: TRBD1
J gene: TRBJ2-2
V gene: TRBV5-1
CDR3 length: 15
clone size: .
CDR3 protein: CASSKGQLNTGELFF
CDR3 DNA: TGCGCCAGCAGCAAGGGACAGCTCAACACCGGGGAGCTGTTTTTT

D gene: .
J gene: TRBJ1-3
V gene: TRBV3-1/TRBV3-2
CDR3 length: 15
clone size: once
CDR3 protein: CASTHSTVSGNTIYF
CDR3 DNA: TGTGCCAGCACCCATTCGACTGTCTCTGGAAACACCATATATTTT

D gene: TRBD1
J gene: TRBJ1-1
V gene: TRBV18
CDR3 length: 14
clone size: .
CDR3 protein: CASSPDRLGTEAFF
CDR3 DNA: TGTGCCAGCTCACCGGACAGGCTGGGCACTGAAGCTTTCTTT

D gene: TRBD1
J gene: TRBJ2-3
V gene: TRBV5-1
CDR3 length: 14
clone size: few
CDR3 protein: CASSFRGRTDTQYF
CDR3 DNA: TGCGCCAGCAGCTTCAGGGGGCGCACAGATACGCAGTATTTT